This T cell receptor beta chain derives from a study of T cells in Graves' hyperthyroidism and ophthalmopathy. Graves' hyperthyroidism was deemed stable absent ophthalmopathy progression within 18 months. Researchers took RNA transcripts and amplified the TCR beta CDR3 regions from them. Using the HTBI primer set, a first-round RT-PCR was run on the TCR CDR3. MiXCR, applied by TCRdb to the multiplex PCR reads, yields one record per CDR3 protein. The repertoire has 300,000 to 500,000 distinct CDR3 sequences, just under 15% of them found once; the top ten carry approximately 29%. Germline V gene lookup returns CDR1 MGHRA and CDR2 YSYEKL. V was cut by 0 bases and J by 1 base, with 19 bases left in between. The length of the CDR3 is 18 residues.

This chain connects TRBV4-1 to TRBJ2-7, with D perhaps matching TRBD2 (6 bases). The sample consisted of blood. The clonotype was recovered from a woman aged 25 to 39 with Graves' hyperthyroidism. The CDR3 nucleotides read TGCGCCAGCAGCCAAGAGGCTGGACGGCGGGGCTATTCCTACGAGCAGTACTTC. Protein sequence: CASSQEAGRRGYSYEQYF.